One and the same sample provided the 19 T cell receptor beta chains below, sequenced in a study of T cell clusters in autoimmune cytopenias. TRB rearrangements were amplified by touch-down multiplex PCR with mixed TRB-A/B primers. Each CDR3 protein gets one entry in TCRdb, which reprocessed the multiplex PCR reads and gives no DNA. The sample table includes some 2,900 distinct CDR3 sequences. TRB was amplified from about 270 ng of peripheral blood genomic DNA per sample. Specimen: peripheral blood. These receptors all stem from a human donor with an autoimmune cytopenia or autoimmune hepatitis (not recorded which).

This clonotype is called medium-sized (0.01 to 0.1%) based on its frequency. The chain recombines TRBV19 with TRBJ2-3; lacking DNA, the TRBD1 call made by TCRdb goes unchecked. Germline-derived CDR1 and CDR2 are LNHDA and SQIVND (reference sequence). The length of the CDR3 is 14 residues. CDR3 protein: CATAEGAGTDTQYF. Filled out from reference TRBV19 and TRBJ2-3, the complete variable domain reads DGGITQSPKYLFRKEGQNVTLSCEQNLNHDAMYWYRQDPGQGLRLIYYSQIVNDFQKGDIAEGYSVSREKKESFPLTVTSAQKNPTAFYLCATAEGAGTDTQYFGPGTRLTVL.

Considering frequency, this clonotype is medium-sized. This chain's CDR3 is CAWSNPVSNQPQHF. The chain recombines TRBV30 with TRBJ1-5. The CDR3 is made up of 14 amino acids. Germline V gene data show CDR1 as GTSNPN and CDR2 as SVGIG (reference sequence).

Its frequency marks this clonotype as medium-sized. This CDR3 is CASSIEGQGLKGYTF. The J gene is TRBJ1-2, the V gene TRBV19; TCRdb selects TRBD1, and the lack of DNA leaves this call unchecked. Germline CDR1 and CDR2: LNHDA and SQIVND (reference sequence). This CDR3 spans 15 amino acids.

This clonotype registers medium-sized by frequency. This chain links TRBV19 with TRBJ2-7; the D call of TRBD1 rests on TCRdb alone, since no DNA is present to check it. Germline V gives CDR1 LNHDA, CDR2 SQIVND (reference sequence). This CDR3 region has 14 residues. CDR3 residues: CASSPSGTHYEQYF. Full variable domain (rest looked up from reference TRBV19 and TRBJ2-7): DGGITQSPKYLFRKEGQNVTLSCEQNLNHDAMYWYRQDPGQGLRLIYYSQIVNDFQKGDIAEGYSVSREKKESFPLTVTSAQKNPTAFYLCASSPSGTHYEQYFGPGTRLTVT.

This clonotype is deemed medium-sized by its frequency. This chain links TRBV18 with TRBJ2-1; no DNA is available, so the TRBD2 call from TCRdb remains unchecked. The CDR3 runs 14 residues. The germline V gene encodes CDR1 KGHSH and CDR2 LQKENI. CDR3 region: CASSRSASGNEQFF.

Judged by frequency, this clonotype is medium-sized. This chain joins TRBV19 and TRBJ1-5; the TCRdb call, TRBD1, lacks DNA for checking. The CDR3 is 15 amino acids. Germline V gene lookup returns CDR1 LNHDA and CDR2 SQIVND (reference sequence). The CDR3 protein is CASSGQGIGNQPQHF. The full variable domain, with the rest looked up from reference TRBV19 and TRBJ1-5, is DGGITQSPKYLFRKEGQNVTLSCEQNLNHDAMYWYRQDPGQGLRLIYYSQIVNDFQKGDIAEGYSVSREKKESFPLTVTSAQKNPTAFYLCASSGQGIGNQPQHFGDGTRLSIL.

This clonotype is identified as medium-sized (0.01 to 0.1%) from frequency. The rearrangement uses TRBV19 and TRBJ1-1; TCRdb's D gene call, TRBD1, goes unchecked for lack of DNA. The germline gives CDR1 LNHDA, CDR2 SQIVND (reference sequence). The CDR3 covers 15 residues. CDR3 protein: CASSKGGTQNTEAFF.

In terms of frequency, this clonotype is medium-sized. The chain's CDR3 is CASSYSSKSYGYTF. The chain recombines TRBV6-5 with TRBJ1-2. The CDR3 consists of 14 residues. The germline V gene encodes CDR1 MNHEY and CDR2 SVGAGI.

This clonotype is identified as medium-sized from frequency. J is TRBJ2-3 and V is TRBV20-1. The CDR3 contains 11 residues. CDR1 and CDR2 (germline): DFQATT, SNEGSKA (reference sequence). CDR3 protein: CSARFSDTQYF.

Its frequency marks this clonotype as medium-sized (0.01 to 0.1%). This chain uses TRBV19 with TRBJ2-3; TCRdb designates TRBD1, a call that cannot be tested without DNA. Germline V CDR1 and CDR2: LNHDA, SQIVND (reference sequence). The CDR3 runs to 12 residues. CDR3 amino acids: CASPGSTDTQDF.

Frequency places this clonotype as medium-sized. CDR3 loop: CSARLAGSTDTQYF. This sequence joins TRBV20-1 and TRBJ2-3; TCRdb's D call of TRBD2 is untestable without DNA. Germline V gene lookup returns CDR1 DFQATT and CDR2 SNEGSKA (reference sequence). The CDR3 extends over 14 amino acids.

By frequency, this clonotype registers medium-sized. The rearrangement links TRBV30 to TRBJ1-1; TCRdb reports TRBD1, a call that lacks DNA to check it against. The CDR3 loop spans 14 amino acids. Germline V gene lookup returns CDR1 GTSNPN and CDR2 SVGIG (reference sequence). The CDR3 sequence is CAWSVGVLNTEAFF.

According to its frequency, this clonotype is medium-sized. This chain uses TRBV6-5 with TRBJ2-3; TCRdb's D call of TRBD2 is untestable without DNA. Germline V CDR1 and CDR2: MNHEY, SVGAGI. The CDR3 runs to 16 residues. CDR3 region: CASRVTGTRSTDTQYF.

This clonotype is called medium-sized (0.01 to 0.1%) based on its frequency. The chain combines TRBV6-5 with TRBJ1-6; with no DNA, the TCRdb D assignment of TRBD1 cannot be verified. From germline, CDR1 is MNHEY and CDR2 SVGAGI. The CDR3 length is 17 residues. The CDR3 is CASSEYAGGTYNSPLHF.

Judged by frequency, this clonotype is medium-sized. The chain's CDR3 is CASSPPRSVNEQFF. The chain carries TRBV18 and TRBJ2-1. The CDR3 totals 14 residues. Germline V lookup: CDR1 KGHSH, CDR2 LQKENI.

This clonotype registers medium-sized by frequency. The chain combines TRBV6-4 with TRBJ2-2. The germline gives CDR1 MRHNA, CDR2 SNTAGT. The CDR3 length is 14 residues. The CDR3 sequence is CASSVSGNTGELFF.

Measured by frequency, this clonotype is medium-sized (0.01 to 0.1%). The chain recombines TRBV6-5 with TRBJ2-5; with no DNA, the TCRdb D assignment of TRBD2 cannot be verified. The CDR3 is 17 amino acids. CDR1 is MNHEY, CDR2 SVGAGI, per germline. CDR3 sequence reads: CASSYSASGRARETQYF.

This clonotype counts as medium-sized (0.01 to 0.1%) by frequency. This chain connects TRBV27 to TRBJ1-5; the TCRdb call, TRBD1, lacks DNA for checking. The V gene's germline CDR1 is MNHEY and CDR2 SMNVEV (reference sequence). This CDR3 has 15 residues. CDR3 loop: CASSLGTGGNQPQHF.

This clonotype is classed as medium-sized by frequency. J is TRBJ2-7 and V is TRBV27. This CDR3 has 13 amino acids. CDR1 MNHEY and CDR2 SMNVEV come from the germline V gene (reference sequence). The CDR3 region is CASSERNSYEQYF.